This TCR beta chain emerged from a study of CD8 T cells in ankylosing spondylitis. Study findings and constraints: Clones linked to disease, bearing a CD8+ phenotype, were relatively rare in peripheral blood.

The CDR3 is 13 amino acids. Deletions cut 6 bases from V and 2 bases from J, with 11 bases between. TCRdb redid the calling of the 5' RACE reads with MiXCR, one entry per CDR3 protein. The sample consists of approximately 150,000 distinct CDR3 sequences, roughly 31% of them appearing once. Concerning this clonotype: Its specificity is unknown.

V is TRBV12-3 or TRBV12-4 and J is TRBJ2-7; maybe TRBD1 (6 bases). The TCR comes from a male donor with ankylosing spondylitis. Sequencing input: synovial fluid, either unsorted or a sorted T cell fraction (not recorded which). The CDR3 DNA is TGTGCCAGCAGGAAAGGGGGAGCCTACGAGCAGTACTTC. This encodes CASRKGGAYEQYF.